Listed below are T cell receptor beta chains from one sample, sequenced in a study of cytomegalovirus exposure and HLA in healthy donors. Assay used: immunoSEQ multiplex PCR; TCRdb lists only in-frame clones, some missing. The data show around 220,000 clones, approximately 80% seen once. Material: PBMCs. The receptors derive from a young woman in good health and CMV-seropositive. Both conserved end residues are part of each CDR3. D genes are given only for firm matches. Clone sizes are given selectively: once, few, many, or a class where the clone is expanded.

d_gene	abundance	v_gene	j_gene	CDR3aa	CDR3nt
.	.	TRBV6-1	TRBJ2-1	CASSDSWRDRNEQFF	TGTGCCAGCAGTGATTCCTGGAGGGATCGTAATGAGCAGTTCTTC
.	.	TRBV2	TRBJ2-7	CASSGGRGYEQYF	TGTGCCAGCAGTGGGGGCAGGGGCTACGAGCAGTACTTC
.	once	TRBV28	TRBJ2-1	CASRYPRDNEQFF	TGTGCCAGCAGATATCCCAGGGACAATGAGCAGTTCTTC
.	.	TRBV27	TRBJ2-3	CASSLRPHRTDTQYF	TGTGCCAGCAGTTTAAGGCCACATCGCACAGATACGCAGTATTTT
.	.	TRBV28	TRBJ1-2	CASSLTGSSYGYTF	TGTGCCAGCAGTTTGACAGGATCGAGCTATGGCTACACCTTC
TRBD1	.	TRBV30	TRBJ1-5	CAWSVATGADQPQHF	TGTGCCTGGAGTGTAGCGACAGGGGCGGACCAGCCCCAGCATTTT
.	.	TRBV27	TRBJ1-1	CASSATLSGMTEAFF	TGTGCCAGCAGTGCCACCCTATCGGGGATGACTGAAGCTTTCTTT
.	.	TRBV14	TRBJ2-5	CASSQGIETQYF	TGTGCCAGCAGCCAAGGGATAGAGACCCAGTACTTC
.	few	TRBV11-3	TRBJ2-7	CASSLFSLDEQYF	TGTGCCAGCAGCCTGTTCTCCCTAGACGAGCAGTACTTC
.	.	TRBV27	TRBJ2-7	CASSLGTYYEQYF	TGTGCCAGCAGTTTAGGGACTTACTACGAGCAGTACTTC
.	.	TRBV9	TRBJ2-2	CASSVGRELFF	TGTGCCAGCAGCGTAGGGAGGGAGCTGTTTTTT
.	once	TRBV6-1	TRBJ1-2	CASSEGDFYGYTF	TGTGCCAGCAGTGAAGGGGACTTCTATGGCTACACCTTC
.	.	TRBV5-1	TRBJ2-1	CASRASGREQFF	TGCGCCAGCAGGGCAAGCGGTCGGGAGCAGTTCTTC
.	.	TRBV25-1	TRBJ1-1	CASRGRIEAFF	TGTGCCAGCAGAGGGCGGATTGAAGCTTTCTTT
TRBD1	.	TRBV25-1	TRBJ1-1	CASSEAGGVGMNTEAFF	TGTGCCAGCAGTGAGGCAGGGGGCGTTGGCATGAACACTGAAGCTTTCTTT
.	.	TRBV30	TRBJ1-5	CAWSRAGNQPQHF	TGTGCCTGGAGTAGGGCGGGCAATCAGCCCCAGCATTTT
TRBD2	.	TRBV9	TRBJ2-1	CASSVALIYPTGTSGQAGEQFF	TGTGCCAGCAGCGTAGCTTTGATCTACCCCACCGGGACTAGCGGACAGGCTGGTGAGCAGTTCTTC
TRBD1	.	TRBV9	TRBJ2-1	CASSVEGTGGRYEQFF	TGTGCCAGCAGCGTAGAAGGGACAGGGGGAAGGTATGAGCAGTTCTTC
TRBD2	.	TRBV27	TRBJ2-2	CASSSPSGRYTGELFF	TGTGCCAGCAGTTCGCCAAGCGGGAGGTATACCGGGGAGCTGTTTTTT
.	few	TRBV18	TRBJ2-5	CASSSQETQYF	TGTGCCAGCTCATCACAAGAGACCCAGTACTTC
.	.	TRBV15	TRBJ2-5	CATSRDLGGYQETQYF	TGTGCCACCAGCAGAGATCTTGGTGGGTACCAAGAGACCCAGTACTTC
.	.	TRBV6-5	TRBJ2-2	CASSYNIMGGGELFF	TGTGCCAGCAGTTACAACATTATGGGAGGCGGGGAGCTGTTTTTT
.	.	TRBV29-1	TRBJ1-2	CSVGTVGHNYGYTF	TGCAGCGTTGGGACGGTCGGCCATAACTATGGCTACACCTTC
.	.	TRBV29-1	TRBJ1-2	CSVVNGWEYGYGYTF	TGCAGCGTTGTGAATGGGTGGGAATATGGCTATGGCTACACCTTC
.	.	TRBV7-9	TRBJ1-2	CASSSGGGNYGYTF	TGTGCCAGCAGCTCGGGAGGGGGTAACTATGGCTACACCTTC
TRBD1	.	TRBV7-6	TRBJ2-2	CASSSRGQGYTGELFF	TGTGCCAGCAGCTCACGGGGACAGGGGTACACCGGGGAGCTGTTTTTT
.	.	TRBV4-1	TRBJ2-1	CASSQDEDRVREQFF	TGCGCCAGCAGCCAAGACGAGGACCGCGTACGGGAGCAGTTCTTC
.	.	TRBV18	TRBJ1-2	CASSASGHPTRGYTF	TGTGCCAGCTCAGCTTCGGGACACCCGACCAGGGGCTACACCTTC